Listed here are 13 T cell receptor beta chains from one sample, sequenced in a study of blood T cell repertoires in COVID-19. The method was immunoSEQ multiplex PCR; TCRdb's version includes in-frame clones alone and lacks a portion of them. The sample consists of 200,000 to 300,000 clones, approximately 85% of them appearing once. The sample was peripheral blood. These receptor sequences come from a woman aged 55-70 years with active or convalescent COVID-19.

The chain uses TRBV6-2 or TRBV6-3 and TRBJ2-3; 7 bases are shared with TRBD1. CDR1 is MNHEY, CDR2 SVGEGT, per germline. The CDR3 consists of 14 residues. The ends lost 5 bases at V and 1 base at J; junction bases unmatched: 3. CDR3 residues: CASSPTGGTDTQYF. CDR3 DNA: TGTGCCAGCAGTCCCACAGGGGGCACAGATACGCAGTATTTT.

The chain couples TRBV21-1 to TRBJ1-3. TRBV21-1 is recorded as a pseudogene. The CDR3 contains 18 residues. The CDR3 DNA sequence: TGTGCCAGCAGCAAAGATGACCGGGGGGCGCGGAAAGGAAACACCATATATTTT. This translates into CASSKDDRGARKGNTIYF.

The chain carries TRBV18 and TRBJ2-7; the match to TRBD1 covers 7 bases. This CDR3 is built from 13 residues. The germline V gene has CDR1 KGHSH and CDR2 LQKENI. J was trimmed by 3 bases and V by 3 bases; bases with no gene match: 2. The CDR3 spells CASSPGTDYEQYF. CDR3 sequence (DNA): TGTGCCAGCTCACCCGGGACAGACTACGAGCAGTACTTC.

The chain employs TRBV7-3 and TRBJ2-1, with TRBD2 as a possible D gene (7 bases). The V end lost 1 base, the J end lost 6 bases, and 13 bases lay between the germline ends. The CDR3 is 15 residues long. The germline V gene has CDR1 SGHTA and CDR2 FQGTGA. In DNA form, the CDR3 reads TGTGCCAGCAGCTTAAACGGGGGGCCGGCCAATGAGCAGTTCTTC. It specifies CASSLNGGPANEQFF.

V gene TRBV5-1 combines with J gene TRBJ1-1, with 8 bases identical to TRBD1. CDR3 size: 14 residues. With 4 bases clipped from V and 1 base from J, the junction kept 3 bases outside the gene matches. Germline-derived CDR1 and CDR2 are SGHRS and YFSETQ. CDR3 residues: CASSEGQENTEAFF. The CDR3 DNA reads TGCGCCAGCAGCGAGGGACAGGAGAACACTGAAGCTTTCTTT.

The genes are TRBV29-1 and TRBJ2-7; maybe TRBD2 (6 bases). The CDR3 totals 13 residues. Per the germline V gene, CDR1 is SQVTM and CDR2 is ANQGSEA. V was clipped by 4 bases and J by 0 bases, with 10 bases between them. The CDR3 nucleotides read TGCAGCGTTGTGGGAGGCCCCTCCTACGAGCAGTACTTC. Protein: CSVVGGPSYEQYF.

This chain joins TRBV4-1 and TRBJ2-1; no firm D call. The germline gives CDR1 MGHRA, CDR2 YSYEKL. The CDR3 extends over 18 amino acids. Deletions cut 0 bases from V and 2 bases from J, with 17 bases between. The CDR3 reads CASSQDPAAVNAYNEQFF. CDR3 in DNA: TGCGCCAGCAGCCAAGATCCGGCGGCGGTGAACGCCTACAATGAGCAGTTCTTC.

This clone was counted between two and nine times. The chain recombines TRBV3-1 (or the pseudogene TRBV3-2) with TRBJ1-2; TRBD1 matches at 7 bases. V was clipped by 1 base and J by 6 bases; unmatched bases: 8. The CDR3 is made up of 15 amino acids. Germline CDR1 is LGHDT and CDR2 is YNNKEL (reference sequence). The CDR3 reads CASSQGMRQGHGYTF. CDR3 nucleotides: TGTGCCAGCAGCCAAGGGATGAGACAGGGCCATGGCTACACCTTC.

The chain recombines TRBV5-1 with TRBJ1-1, with 7 bases that match TRBD1. CDR3 size: 16 residues. V gave up 0 bases and J gave up 1 base; unmatched junction bases: 6. Germline-derived CDR1 and CDR2 are SGHRS and YFSETQ. In DNA, the CDR3 is TGCGCCAGCAGCTTGGTTGGCAGGACAGGGAACACTGAAGCTTTCTTT. Protein sequence: CASSLVGRTGNTEAFF.

The rearrangement uses TRBV19 and TRBJ2-7, with a weak D call TRBD1 (5 bases). Germline lookup yields CDR1 LNHDA and CDR2 SQIVND (reference sequence). Trimming stripped 1 base from V and 4 bases from J, with 14 bases between. The CDR3 runs to 15 residues. The CDR3: CASSIVKGMAYEQYF. The CDR3 bases are TGTGCCAGTAGTATAGTAAAGGGGATGGCTTACGAGCAGTACTTC.

The CDR3 DNA reads TGTGCCAGCAGCTTACAGGCAGGGTGGGCCTATGGCTACACCTTC. Protein sequence: CASSLQAGWAYGYTF. The gene calls are TRBV7-9 and TRBJ1-2; D is perhaps TRBD1 (5 bases). There are 15 residues in the CDR3. Trimming shortened V by 2 bases and J by 4 bases, and 14 bases separated the two germline ends. Germline assignment: CDR1 SEHNR and CDR2 FQNEAQ (reference sequence).

The rearrangement uses TRBV6-2 or TRBV6-3 and TRBJ2-2; TRBD1 is a possible D gene (6 bases). The CDR3 spans 15 residues. The germline V and J ends were trimmed by 5 bases and 3 bases, with 13 bases remaining between them. CDR1 and CDR2 from the germline V gene are MNHEY and SVGEGT. This CDR3 is CASSLQGSYTGELFF. For the CDR3, the DNA is TGTGCCAGCAGTCTACAGGGATCCTACACCGGGGAGCTGTTTTTT.

The chain is built from TRBV7-2 and TRBJ2-5; 8 bases map to TRBD2. The CDR3 covers 16 residues. V shed 1 base and J 2 bases; nucleotides not matched to a gene: 6. In germline, CDR1 is SGHTA, CDR2 FQGNSA. In DNA, the CDR3 is TGTGCCAGCAGCTTAGGGGTGGCTAGCGGGCAAGAGACCCAGTACTTC. It is translated as CASSLGVASGQETQYF.